This T cell receptor (beta chain) was recorded in a study of blood T cell repertoires in COVID-19. As processed by the authors: Scientists estimated how many nucleated cells there were by amplifying reference gene primers. Method: immunoSEQ multiplex PCR; TCRdb's copy keeps in-frame clones and lacks some. V, J and clone size derive from that table, while D and trimming were established from the DNA sequence. The sample includes 400,000 or so clones, roughly nine tenths of them seen just once. This clone was counted a single time. The germline V gene encodes CDR1 SGHRS and CDR2 YFSETQ. Trimming at V came to 3 bases and at J to 1 base, leaving 12 bases not matched to a gene. The CDR3 totals 17 residues.

Sequences were obtained from PBMCs or T cells enriched from blood (not recorded which). The sequence derives from a man aged 30 to 39 who had recovered from COVID-19. The chain recombines TRBV5-1 with TRBJ2-7, with 8 nucleotides matching TRBD2. CDR3 residues: CASSWGPGGSGSYEQYF. The CDR3 DNA reads TGCGCCAGCAGCTGGGGCCCGGGGGGGAGCGGGTCCTACGAGCAGTACTTC.